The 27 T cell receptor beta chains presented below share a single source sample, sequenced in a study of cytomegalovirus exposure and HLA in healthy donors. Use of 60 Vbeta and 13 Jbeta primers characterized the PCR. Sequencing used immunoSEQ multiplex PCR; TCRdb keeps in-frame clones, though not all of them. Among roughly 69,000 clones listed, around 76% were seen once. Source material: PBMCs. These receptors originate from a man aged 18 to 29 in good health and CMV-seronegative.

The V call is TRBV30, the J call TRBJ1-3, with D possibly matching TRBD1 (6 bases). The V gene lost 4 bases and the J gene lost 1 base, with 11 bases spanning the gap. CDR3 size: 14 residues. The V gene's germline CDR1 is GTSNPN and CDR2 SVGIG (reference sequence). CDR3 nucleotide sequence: TGTGCCTGGACCGGGGGGCAGTCTGGAAACACCATATATTTT. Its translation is CAWTGGQSGNTIYF.

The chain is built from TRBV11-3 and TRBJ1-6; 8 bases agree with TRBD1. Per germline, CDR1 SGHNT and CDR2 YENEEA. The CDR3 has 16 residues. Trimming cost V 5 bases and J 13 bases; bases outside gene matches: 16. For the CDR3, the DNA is TGTGCCAGCAGCCTCCCATATCGACAGGGGACCTTCCCCCTCCACTTT. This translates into CASSLPYRQGTFPLHF.

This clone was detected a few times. The CDR3 loop reads CASSLADAGGILRNYGYTF. DNA for the CDR3: TGCGCCAGCAGCTTGGCCGACGCGGGGGGAATACTAAGGAACTATGGCTACACCTTC. The chain links TRBV5-1 to TRBJ1-2; a possible D gene is TRBD1 (5 bases). V lost 0 bases and J lost 2, with 23 bases in between. Germline V lookup: CDR1 SGHRS, CDR2 YFSETQ. There are 19 residues in the CDR3.

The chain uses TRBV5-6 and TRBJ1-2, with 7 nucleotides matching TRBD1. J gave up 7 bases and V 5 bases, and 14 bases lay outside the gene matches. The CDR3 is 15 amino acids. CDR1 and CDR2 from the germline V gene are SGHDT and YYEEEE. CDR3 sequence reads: CASRELTGPLGGYTF. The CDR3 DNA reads TGTGCCAGCAGAGAACTGACAGGGCCCCTTGGTGGCTACACCTTC.

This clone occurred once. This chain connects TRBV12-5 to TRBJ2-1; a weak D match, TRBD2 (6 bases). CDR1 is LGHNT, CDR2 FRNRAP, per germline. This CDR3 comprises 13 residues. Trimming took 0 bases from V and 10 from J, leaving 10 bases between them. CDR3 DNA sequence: TGTGCTAGTGGTTTGGTACTGGAGGGAGAGCAGTTCTTC. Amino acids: CASGLVLEGEQFF.

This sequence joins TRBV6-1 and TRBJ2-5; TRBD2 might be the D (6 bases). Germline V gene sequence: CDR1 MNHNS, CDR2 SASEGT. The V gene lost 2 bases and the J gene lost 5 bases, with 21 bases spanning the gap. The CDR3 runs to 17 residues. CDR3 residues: CASSESSGLKFLETQYF. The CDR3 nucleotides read TGTGCCAGCAGTGAATCTTCGGGACTTAAATTTTTGGAGACCCAGTACTTC.

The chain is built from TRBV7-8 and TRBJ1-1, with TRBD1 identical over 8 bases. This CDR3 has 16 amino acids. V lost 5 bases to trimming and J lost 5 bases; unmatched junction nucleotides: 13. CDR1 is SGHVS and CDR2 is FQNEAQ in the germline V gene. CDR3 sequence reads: CASSPEPGQVFTEAFF. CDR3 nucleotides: TGTGCCAGCAGCCCAGAGCCGGGACAGGTATTTACTGAAGCTTTCTTT. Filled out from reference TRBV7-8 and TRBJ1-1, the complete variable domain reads GAGVSQSPRYKVAKRGQDVALRCDPISGHVSLFWYQQALGQGPEFLTYFQNEAQLDKSGLPSDRFFAERPEGSVSTLKIQRTQQEDSAVYLCASSPEPGQVFTEAFFGQGTRLTVV.

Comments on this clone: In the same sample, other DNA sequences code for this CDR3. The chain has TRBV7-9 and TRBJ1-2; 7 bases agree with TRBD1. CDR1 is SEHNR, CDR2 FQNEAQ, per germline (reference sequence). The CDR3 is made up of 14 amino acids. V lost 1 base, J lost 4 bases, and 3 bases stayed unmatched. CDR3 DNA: TGTGCCAGCAGCTTAGTGGGACAGAGCTATGGCTACACCTTC. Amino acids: CASSLVGQSYGYTF.

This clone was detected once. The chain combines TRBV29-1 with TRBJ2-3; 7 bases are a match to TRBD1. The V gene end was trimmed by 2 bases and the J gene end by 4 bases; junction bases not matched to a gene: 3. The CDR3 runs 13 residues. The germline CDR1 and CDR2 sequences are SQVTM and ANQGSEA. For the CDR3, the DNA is TGCAGCGTTGAACAGGGGGAACCAGATACGCAGTATTTT. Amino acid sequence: CSVEQGEPDTQYF.

DNA for the CDR3: TGTGCCAGCAGTTTATGGGACAGGCCTTCAATTGGGGATGAGCAGTTCTTC. This gives the protein CASSLWDRPSIGDEQFF. The gene calls are TRBV28 and TRBJ2-1, with 7 positions matching TRBD1. With 0 bases clipped from V and 8 bases from J, the junction kept 13 bases outside the gene matches. This CDR3 has 17 amino acids. Germline loops: CDR1 MDHEN, CDR2 SYDVKM.

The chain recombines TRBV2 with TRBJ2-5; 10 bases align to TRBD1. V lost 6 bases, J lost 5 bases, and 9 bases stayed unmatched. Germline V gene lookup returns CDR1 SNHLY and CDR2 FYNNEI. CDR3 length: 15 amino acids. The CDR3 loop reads CASSDRGLRRETQYF. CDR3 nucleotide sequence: TGTGCCAGCAGCGACAGGGGGCTGCGCCGGGAGACCCAGTACTTC.

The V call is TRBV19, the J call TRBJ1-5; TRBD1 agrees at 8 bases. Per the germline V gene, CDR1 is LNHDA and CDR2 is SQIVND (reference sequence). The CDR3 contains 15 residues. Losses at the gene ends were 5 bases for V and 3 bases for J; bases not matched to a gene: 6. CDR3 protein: CASSSTGGYNQPQHF. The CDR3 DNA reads TGTGCCAGTAGTTCAACAGGGGGTTACAATCAGCCCCAGCATTTT.

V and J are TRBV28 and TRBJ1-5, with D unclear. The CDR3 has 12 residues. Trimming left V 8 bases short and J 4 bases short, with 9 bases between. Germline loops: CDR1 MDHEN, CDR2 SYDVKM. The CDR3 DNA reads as TGTGCCAGCTGCGGGCCAAATCAGCCCCAGCATTTT. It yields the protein CASCGPNQPQHF.

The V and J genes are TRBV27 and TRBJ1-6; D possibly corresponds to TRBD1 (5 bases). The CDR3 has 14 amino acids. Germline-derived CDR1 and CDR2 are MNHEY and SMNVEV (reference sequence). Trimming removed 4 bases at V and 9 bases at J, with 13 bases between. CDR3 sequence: CASSYFRVGSPLHF. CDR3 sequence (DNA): TGTGCCAGCAGTTACTTCAGGGTTGGTTCACCCCTCCACTTT.

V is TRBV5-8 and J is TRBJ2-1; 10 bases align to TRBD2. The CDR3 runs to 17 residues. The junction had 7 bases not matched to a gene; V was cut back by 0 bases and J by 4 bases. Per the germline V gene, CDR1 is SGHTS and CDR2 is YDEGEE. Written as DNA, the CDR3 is TGTGCCAGCAGCTTGGGAACCCTAGCGGGGGCTTACAATGAGCAGTTCTTC. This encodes CASSLGTLAGAYNEQFF.

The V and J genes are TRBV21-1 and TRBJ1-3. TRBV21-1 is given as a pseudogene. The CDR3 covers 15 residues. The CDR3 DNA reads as TGTGCCAGCAGCCCCCGCGGAGGGTATCGAAACACCATATATTTT. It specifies CASSPRGGYRNTIYF.

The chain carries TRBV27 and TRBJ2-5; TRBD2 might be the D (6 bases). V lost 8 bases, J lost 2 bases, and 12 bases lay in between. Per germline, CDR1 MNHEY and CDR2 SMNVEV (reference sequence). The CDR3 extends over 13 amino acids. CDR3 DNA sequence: TGTGCCAGCTCTAGAGGGAGGCAAGAGACCCAGTACTTC. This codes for CASSRGRQETQYF.

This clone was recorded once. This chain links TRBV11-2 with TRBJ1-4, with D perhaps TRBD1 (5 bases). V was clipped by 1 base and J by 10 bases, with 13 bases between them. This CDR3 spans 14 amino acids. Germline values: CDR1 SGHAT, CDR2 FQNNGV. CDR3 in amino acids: CASSLVSGNGKLFF. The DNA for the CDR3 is TGTGCCAGCAGCTTAGTATCAGGGAACGGAAAACTGTTTTTT.

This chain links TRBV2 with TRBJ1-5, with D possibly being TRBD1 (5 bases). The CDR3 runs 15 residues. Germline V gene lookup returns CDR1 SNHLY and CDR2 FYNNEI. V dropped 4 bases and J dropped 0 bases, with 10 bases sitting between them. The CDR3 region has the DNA TGTGCCAGCAGTGGACAGTTGTATAGCAATCAGCCCCAGCATTTT. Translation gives CASSGQLYSNQPQHF.

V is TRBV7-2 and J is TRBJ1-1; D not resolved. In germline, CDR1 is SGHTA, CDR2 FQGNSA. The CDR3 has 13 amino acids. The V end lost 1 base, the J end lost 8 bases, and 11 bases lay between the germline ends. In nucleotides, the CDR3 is TGTGCCAGCAGCTTAGAGTGGGGAGCCGAAGCTTTCTTT. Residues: CASSLEWGAEAFF.

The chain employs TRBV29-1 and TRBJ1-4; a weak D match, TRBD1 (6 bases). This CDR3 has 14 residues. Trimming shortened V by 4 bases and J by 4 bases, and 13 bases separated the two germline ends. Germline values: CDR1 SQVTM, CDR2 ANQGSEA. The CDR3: CSVADGTSNEKLFF. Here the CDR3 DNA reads TGCAGCGTTGCTGATGGGACAAGTAATGAAAAACTGTTTTTT.

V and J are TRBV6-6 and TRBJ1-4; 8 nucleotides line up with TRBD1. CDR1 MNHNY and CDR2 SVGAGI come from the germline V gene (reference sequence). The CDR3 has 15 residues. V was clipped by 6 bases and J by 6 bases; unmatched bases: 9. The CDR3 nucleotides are TGTGCCAGCAGAAAACCAGGGGGCCGGGATGAAAAACTGTTTTTT. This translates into CASRKPGGRDEKLFF.

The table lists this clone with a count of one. This CDR3 is CASSSRGGPTGELFF. For the CDR3, the DNA is TGTGCCAGCAGCTCCCGGGGGGGCCCCACCGGGGAGCTGTTTTTT. The V and J genes are TRBV9 and TRBJ2-2; TRBD2 matches at 8 bases. The length of the CDR3 is 15 residues. The junction had 6 bases not matched to a gene; V was cut back by 4 bases and J by 4 bases. The germline V gene has CDR1 SGDLS and CDR2 YYNGEE.

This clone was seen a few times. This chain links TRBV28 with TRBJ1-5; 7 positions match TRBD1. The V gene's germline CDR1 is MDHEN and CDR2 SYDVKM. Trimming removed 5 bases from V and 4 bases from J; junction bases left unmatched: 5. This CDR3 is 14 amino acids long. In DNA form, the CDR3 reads TGTGCCAGCAGTAACGACAGGGAGAATCAGCCCCAGCATTTT. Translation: CASSNDRENQPQHF.

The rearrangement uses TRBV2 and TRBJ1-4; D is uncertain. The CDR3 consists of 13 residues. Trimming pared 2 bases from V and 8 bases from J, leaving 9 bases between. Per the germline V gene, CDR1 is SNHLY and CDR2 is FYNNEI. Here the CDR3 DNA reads TGTGCCAGCAGTGAATGGCAGACAGAAAAACTGTTTTTT. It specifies CASSEWQTEKLFF.

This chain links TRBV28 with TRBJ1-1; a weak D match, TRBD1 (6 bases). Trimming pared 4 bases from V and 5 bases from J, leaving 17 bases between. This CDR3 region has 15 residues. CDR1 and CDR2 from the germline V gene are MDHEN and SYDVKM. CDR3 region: CASSWPQGNSTEAFF. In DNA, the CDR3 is TGTGCCAGCAGTTGGCCCCAGGGGAATTCAACTGAAGCTTTCTTT.

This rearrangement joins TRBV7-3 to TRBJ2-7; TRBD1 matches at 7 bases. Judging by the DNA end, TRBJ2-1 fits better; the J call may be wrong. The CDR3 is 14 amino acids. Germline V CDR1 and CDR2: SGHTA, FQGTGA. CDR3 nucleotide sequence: TGTGCCAGCAGCTCCCGGGACAGTTCCAATGAGCAGTTCTTC. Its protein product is CASSSRDSSNEQFF.